Below are 12 T cell receptor beta chains sequenced from a single sample in a study of blood T cell repertoires in COVID-19. Generated by immunoSEQ multiplex PCR, the TCRdb table keeps only in-frame clones and is missing some. This sample has 300,000 to 400,000 clones; 88% occur once, and the top ten carry more than 5.5%. Specimen: peripheral blood. The receptors stem from a woman between 65 and 79 years old with COVID-19, enrolled during active disease.

In this sample, this clone turned up a few times. CDR3 residues: CASSLPGGDYGYTF. The CDR3 DNA sequence: TGCGCCAGCAGCTTGCCGGGAGGGGACTATGGCTACACCTTC. The chain joins TRBV5-1 to TRBJ1-2; a weak D match, TRBD1 (5 bases). This CDR3 spans 14 amino acids. V lost 1 base to trimming and J lost 3 bases, with 10 bases between them. The germline V gene encodes CDR1 SGHRS and CDR2 YFSETQ.

This rearrangement joins TRBV11-2 to TRBJ2-1; TRBD1 might be the D (6 bases). The CDR3 totals 14 residues. CDR1 SGHAT and CDR2 FQNNGV come from the germline V gene. V dropped 5 bases and J dropped 6 bases, with 14 bases sitting between them. CDR3 sequence reads: CASSPLTGPNEQFF. The CDR3 region has the DNA TGTGCCAGCAGCCCTCTGACAGGCCCCAATGAGCAGTTCTTC.

This clone was detected only once. The chain carries TRBV28 and TRBJ2-5; TRBD2 agrees at 15 bases. CDR1 is MDHEN, CDR2 SYDVKM, per germline. This CDR3 is built from 16 residues. The junction had 7 bases not matched to a gene; V was cut back by 5 bases and J by 6 bases. The CDR3 nucleotides read TGTGCCAGCAGTCGGACTAGCGGGGGGGACGTACAGACCCAGTACTTC. Translation gives CASSRTSGGDVQTQYF.

The rearrangement joins TRBV24-1 to TRBJ1-6, with D hard to call. CDR3 length: 15 residues. V shed 7 bases and J shed 9 bases, with 18 bases lying between them. Germline CDR1 reads KGHDR; CDR2 reads SFDVKD. The CDR3: CATRPGLQVSSPLHF. CDR3 nucleotides: TGTGCCACCAGACCGGGGTTGCAGGTTTCTTCACCCCTCCACTTT.

The chain employs TRBV19 and TRBJ1-3, with 9 positions matching TRBD1. V dropped 10 bases and J dropped 2; count of bases not matched to a gene: 6. The germline V gene has CDR1 LNHDA and CDR2 SQIVND (reference sequence). This CDR3 is built from 14 residues. In DNA form, the CDR3 reads TGTGCCACCAACGACAGGGGGGCTGGAAACACCATATATTTT. Amino acids: CATNDRGAGNTIYF.

This clone turned up a few times. V and J are TRBV7-2 and TRBJ1-1; no clear D gene. There are 14 residues in the CDR3. Germline V CDR1 and CDR2: SGHTA, FQGNSA. Trimming left V 5 bases short and J 2 bases short, with 12 bases between. The DNA for the CDR3 is TGTGCCAGCAGCCCAGGAGGACCTAACACTGAAGCTTTCTTT. Residues: CASSPGGPNTEAFF.

This clone was recorded only once. V gene TRBV6-5 combines with J gene TRBJ2-1, with D tentatively TRBD2 (6 bases). Trimming took 7 bases from V and 0 from J, leaving 10 bases between them. The CDR3 length is 14 residues. Germline V gene lookup returns CDR1 MNHEY and CDR2 SVGAGI. The CDR3 protein is CASNRGASYNEQFF. DNA for the CDR3: TGTGCCAGCAACCGCGGGGCCTCCTACAATGAGCAGTTCTTC.

The chain uses TRBV1 and TRBJ1-2; the table's D call TRBD1 went unverified against the DNA. TRBV1 represents a pseudogene. The CDR3 has 14 amino acids. CDR3 in amino acids: CTSPEQELNYGYTF. The DNA of the CDR3 is TGCACCAGCCCTGAGCAGGAATTAAACTATGGCTACACCTTC.

This clone occurred a few times. The rearrangement uses TRBV18 and TRBJ1-2; D uncertain. V was cut by 3 bases and J by 0 bases, with 11 bases left in between. The CDR3 has 15 residues. CDR1 and CDR2 (germline): KGHSH, LQKENI. The CDR3 sequence: CASSPPRRTNYGYTF. The CDR3 nucleotides read TGTGCCAGCTCACCTCCTAGGAGGACTAACTATGGCTACACCTTC.

The chain links TRBV10-3 to TRBJ2-1; D possibly corresponds to TRBD1 (5 bases). Trimming removed 3 bases from V and 3 bases from J, with 9 bases in between. Germline CDR1 reads ENHRY; CDR2 reads SYGVKD. The CDR3 consists of 14 residues. The CDR3 here is CAISDAGFYNEQFF. In nucleotides, the CDR3 is TGTGCCATCAGTGATGCAGGGTTCTACAATGAGCAGTTCTTC.

The chain employs TRBV6-5 and TRBJ2-3, with D possibly matching TRBD1 (6 bases). The germline CDR1 and CDR2 sequences are MNHEY and SVGAGI. Trimming cost V 8 bases and J 10 bases, with 10 bases left between them. CDR3 size: 10 residues. The CDR3 DNA reads TGTGCCAGCGGGGGCTCTGCGCAGTATTTT. This codes for CASGGSAQYF.

This clone appeared many times. The J gene is TRBJ1-1, the V gene TRBV30; D ambiguous. Trimming took off 3 bases at V and 1 base at J, with 12 bases between the two ends. This CDR3 has 14 residues. Looked up from germline, CDR1 is GTSNPN and CDR2 is SVGIG (reference sequence). CDR3: CAWREGDRNTEAFF. The CDR3, as DNA: TGTGCCTGGAGGGAGGGAGATCGGAACACTGAAGCTTTCTTT.